This T cell receptor (beta chain) originates from a study of HIV-infected patients and healthy controls. In regard to this clonotype: Its antigen is still unknown.

Reverse transcription used about 500 ng RNA and constant-region primers for alpha and beta. Alpha and beta chain libraries were made separately by chain-specific third strand synthesis with multiplexing indices. TCRdb reanalysed the 5' RACE reads using MiXCR and keeps one entry per CDR3 protein. The table shows about 10,000 distinct CDR3 sequences, with over 7.5% occurring only once. Whole-study results and caveats: Apparent post-therapy Gini recovery among HIV-infected patients was not reproduced with size-matched repertoires. Healthy controls carried many MAIT alpha-chain CDR3s, while HIV+ repertoires had few. Comparisons were complicated because patients and controls had unequal numbers of distinct sequences.

The CDR3 runs 13 residues. The ends were cut back, 4 bases at V and 6 bases at J, with 13 bases in the middle. Germline CDR1 is SQVTM and CDR2 is ANQGSEA. No cell fractionation was done, so the repertoire covers all unsorted peripheral blood T cells. Peripheral blood, 2.5 ml, was drawn for RNA extraction. Sequenced material: blood. This TCR was sampled from an adult in good health. The chain couples TRBV29-1 to TRBJ2-1; a weak D match, TRBD1 (5 bases). DNA of the CDR3: TGCAGCGTTGTTCGTTGGGGCTCCAATGAGCAGTTCTTC. It codes for CSVVRWGSNEQFF.